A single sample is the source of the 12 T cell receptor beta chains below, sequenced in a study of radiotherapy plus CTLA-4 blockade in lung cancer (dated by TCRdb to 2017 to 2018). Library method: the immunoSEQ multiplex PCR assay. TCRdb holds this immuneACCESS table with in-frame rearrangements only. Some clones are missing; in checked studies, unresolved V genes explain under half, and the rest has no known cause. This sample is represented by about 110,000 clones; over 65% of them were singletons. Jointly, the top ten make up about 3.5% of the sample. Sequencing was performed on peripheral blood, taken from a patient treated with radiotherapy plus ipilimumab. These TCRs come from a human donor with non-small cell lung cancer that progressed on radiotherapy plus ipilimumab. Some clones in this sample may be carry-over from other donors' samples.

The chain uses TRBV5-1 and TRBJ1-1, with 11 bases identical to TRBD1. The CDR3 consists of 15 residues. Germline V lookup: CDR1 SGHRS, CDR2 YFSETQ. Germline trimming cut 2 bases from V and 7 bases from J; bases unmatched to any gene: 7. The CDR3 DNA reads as TGCGCCAGCAGCTTCCTACCGGGACAGGGGGGTGAAGCTTTCTTT. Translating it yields CASSFLPGQGGEAFF.

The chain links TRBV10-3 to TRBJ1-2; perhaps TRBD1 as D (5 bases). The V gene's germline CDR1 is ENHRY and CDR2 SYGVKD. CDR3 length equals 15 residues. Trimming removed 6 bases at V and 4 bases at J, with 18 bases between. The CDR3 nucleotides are TGTGCCATCAGCCCTCATGGGACTAGCGGCTATGGCTACACCTTC. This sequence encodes CAISPHGTSGYGYTF.

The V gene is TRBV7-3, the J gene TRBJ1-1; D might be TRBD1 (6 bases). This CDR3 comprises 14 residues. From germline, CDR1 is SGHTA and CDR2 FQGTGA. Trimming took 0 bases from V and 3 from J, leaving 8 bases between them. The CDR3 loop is CASSLTGADTEAFF. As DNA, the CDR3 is TGTGCCAGCAGCTTAACGGGGGCGGACACTGAAGCTTTCTTT.

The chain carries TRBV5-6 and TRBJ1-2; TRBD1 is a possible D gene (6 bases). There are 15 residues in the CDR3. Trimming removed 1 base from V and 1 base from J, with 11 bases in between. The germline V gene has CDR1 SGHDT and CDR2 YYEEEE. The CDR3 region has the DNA TGTGCCAGCAGCTTGTCAGGGGTCGGTAACTATGGCTACACCTTC. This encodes CASSLSGVGNYGYTF.

This CDR3 reads CASSVAEYGEQFF. The DNA of the CDR3 is TGTGCCAGCAGCGTTGCCGAATACGGTGAGCAGTTCTTC. The V call is TRBV9, the J call TRBJ2-1; D is ambiguous. The CDR3 spans 13 residues. Germline-derived CDR1 and CDR2 are SGDLS and YYNGEE. The ends were cut back, 2 bases at V and 9 bases at J, with 12 bases in the middle.

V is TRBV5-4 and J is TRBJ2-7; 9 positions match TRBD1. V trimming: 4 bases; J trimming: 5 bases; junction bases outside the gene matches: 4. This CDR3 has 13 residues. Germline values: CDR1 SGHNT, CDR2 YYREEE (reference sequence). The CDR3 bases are TGTGCCAGCAGCCGGGACAGGGTAGACGAGCAGTACTTC. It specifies CASSRDRVDEQYF.

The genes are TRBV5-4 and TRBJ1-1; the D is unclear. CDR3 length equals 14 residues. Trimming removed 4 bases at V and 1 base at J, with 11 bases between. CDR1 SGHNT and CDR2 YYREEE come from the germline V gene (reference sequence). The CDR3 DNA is TGTGCCAGCAGCCCACTAACACAGAACACTGAAGCTTTCTTT. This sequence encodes CASSPLTQNTEAFF.

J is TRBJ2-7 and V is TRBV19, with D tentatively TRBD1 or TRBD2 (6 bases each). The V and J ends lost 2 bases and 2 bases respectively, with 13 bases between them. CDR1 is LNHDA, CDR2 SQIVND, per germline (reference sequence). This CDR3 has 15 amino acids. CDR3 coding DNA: TGTGCCAGTAGTATACGAAGGGGGGTGGCCTACGAGCAGTACTTC. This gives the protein CASSIRRGVAYEQYF.

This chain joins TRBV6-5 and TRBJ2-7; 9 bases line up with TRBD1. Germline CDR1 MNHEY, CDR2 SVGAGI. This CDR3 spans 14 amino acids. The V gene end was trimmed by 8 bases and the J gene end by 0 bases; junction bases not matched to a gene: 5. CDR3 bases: TGTGCCAGCTATGGGACAGGGAGCTCCTACGAGCAGTACTTC. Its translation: CASYGTGSSYEQYF.

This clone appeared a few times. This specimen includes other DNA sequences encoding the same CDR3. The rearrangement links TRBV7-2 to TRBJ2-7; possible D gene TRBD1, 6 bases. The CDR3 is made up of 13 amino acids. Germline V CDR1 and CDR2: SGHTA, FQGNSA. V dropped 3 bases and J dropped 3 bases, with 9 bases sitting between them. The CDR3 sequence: CASSFRGNYEQYF. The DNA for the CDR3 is TGTGCCAGCAGCTTCAGGGGTAACTACGAGCAGTACTTC.

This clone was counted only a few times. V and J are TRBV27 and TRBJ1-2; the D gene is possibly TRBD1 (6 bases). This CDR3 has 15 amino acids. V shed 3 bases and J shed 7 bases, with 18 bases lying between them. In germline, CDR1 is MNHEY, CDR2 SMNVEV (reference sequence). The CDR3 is CASSFSGPGHAGYTF. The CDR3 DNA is TGTGCCAGCAGTTTCTCCGGTCCGGGACACGCTGGCTACACCTTC.

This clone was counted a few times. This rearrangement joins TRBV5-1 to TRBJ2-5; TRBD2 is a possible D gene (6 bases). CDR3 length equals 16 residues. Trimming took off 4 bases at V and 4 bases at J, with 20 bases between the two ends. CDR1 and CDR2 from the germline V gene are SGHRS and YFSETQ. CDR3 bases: TGCGCCAGCAGCCCCGTCGGGACTGGGCTCGGAGAGACCCAGTACTTC. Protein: CASSPVGTGLGETQYF.